Each of the 5 T cell receptor beta chains below was sequenced from the same sample in a study of beta chain features in type 1 diabetes. These receptors' targets are unknown. The isolated RNA, all of it, was reverse transcribed, so expressed TCRB transcripts were what got sequenced. Libraries were prepared by immunoSEQ multiplex PCR; TCRdb keeps only in-frame clonotypes and omits some of them. Of 150,000 to 200,000 clones in the sample, roughly 9% are singletons; the top ten hold under 0.85%. Broader study findings: People with Type 1 diabetes carried modestly yet significantly shorter TCRB CDR3s in all four CD4+ subsets.

The specimen sequenced was central memory CD4+ T cells from blood. Source of these receptors: a woman in her 30s with type 1 diabetes.

This clone was found many times. The chain links TRBV5-4 to TRBJ1-2; possible D gene TRBD1, 6 bases. This CDR3 is built from 14 residues. CDR1 and CDR2 from the germline V gene are SGHNT and YYREEE (reference sequence). Trimming took 3 bases from V and 0 from J, leaving 9 bases between them. This CDR3 reads CASSWGTSNYGYTF. CDR3 nucleotide sequence: TGTGCCAGCAGCTGGGGGACATCTAACTATGGCTACACCTTC.

A few counts support this clone. This chain joins TRBV25-1 and TRBJ2-7; the match to TRBD1 covers 9 bases. The CDR3 is 14 residues long. V lost 4 bases and J lost 2; bases outside the gene matches: 3. Germline V gene data show CDR1 as MGHDK and CDR2 as SYGVNS. The CDR3 protein is CASSAWDRAYEQYF. CDR3 bases: TGTGCCAGCAGTGCTTGGGACAGGGCCTACGAGCAGTACTTC.

The V call is TRBV4-1, the J call TRBJ2-1, with 11 bases matching TRBD2. This CDR3 spans 17 amino acids. V dropped 4 bases and J dropped 7; count of bases not matched to a gene: 12. Germline values: CDR1 MGHRA, CDR2 YSYEKL. Here the CDR3 DNA reads TGCGCCAGCAGCCCAATTGCTCTGGGACTAGCGGAGAATGAGCAGTTCTTC. Translation gives CASSPIALGLAENEQFF.

The V and J genes are TRBV9 and TRBJ2-1; TRBD1 agrees at 11 bases. The junction had 7 bases not matched to a gene; V was cut back by 2 bases and J by 0 bases. Germline loops: CDR1 SGDLS, CDR2 YYNGEE. This CDR3 contains 18 residues. In DNA, the CDR3 is TGTGCCAGCAGCGTGGGACAGGGGGAAGCGAGCTCCTACAATGAGCAGTTCTTC. Protein: CASSVGQGEASSYNEQFF.

V gene TRBV6-1 combines with J gene TRBJ2-4, with no clear D. CDR3 length: 12 residues. In germline, CDR1 is MNHNS, CDR2 SASEGT. Deletions cut 5 bases from V and 7 bases from J, with 9 bases between. CDR3 loop: CASSSRQNIQYF. The CDR3 coding sequence is TGTGCCAGCAGTTCCAGGCAGAACATTCAGTACTTC.